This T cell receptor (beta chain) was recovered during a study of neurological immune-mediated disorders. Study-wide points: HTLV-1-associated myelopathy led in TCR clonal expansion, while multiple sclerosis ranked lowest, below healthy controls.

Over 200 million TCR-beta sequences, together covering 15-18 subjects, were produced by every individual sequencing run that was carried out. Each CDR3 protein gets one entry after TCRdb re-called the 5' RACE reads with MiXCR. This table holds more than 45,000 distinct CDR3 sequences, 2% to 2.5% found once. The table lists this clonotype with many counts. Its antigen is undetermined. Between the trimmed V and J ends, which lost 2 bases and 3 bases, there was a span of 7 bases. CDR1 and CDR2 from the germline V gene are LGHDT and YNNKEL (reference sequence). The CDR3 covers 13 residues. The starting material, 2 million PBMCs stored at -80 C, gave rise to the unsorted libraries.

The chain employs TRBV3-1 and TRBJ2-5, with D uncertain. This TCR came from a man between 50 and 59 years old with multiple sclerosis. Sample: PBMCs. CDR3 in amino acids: CASSQFDKETQYF. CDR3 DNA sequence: TGTGCCAGCAGCCAATTCGACAAAGAGACCCAGTACTTC.